This TCR beta chain appears in the sequencing data of a study of blood T cells in healthy people across ages. Study-wide points: Age showed a roughly linear inverse relationship with TCR beta diversity per million T cells. A greater number of naive CD4+ cells and higher diversity distinguished long-lived donors from aged donors.

Alongside a J-beta primer mix, a sample-barcoded 5' primer served in a second PCR lasting roughly 7 to 11 cycles. TCRdb reprocessed the 5' RACE reads with MiXCR, giving one entry per CDR3 protein. The sample consists of roughly 700,000 distinct CDR3 sequences, roughly 30% of them appearing once. The CDR3 runs 14 residues. From germline, CDR1 is LGHDT and CDR2 YNNKEL (reference sequence). V was pared by 4 bases and J by 6 bases, with 4 bases of the junction left unmatched. This clonotype was counted many times. The antigen remains undetermined. The sequence derives from an elderly woman in good health. The sample taken for sequencing was blood. The rearrangement links TRBV3-1 to TRBJ2-7, with TRBD2 matching over 12 bases. For the CDR3, the DNA is TGTGCCAGCAGCCTCTCTAGCGGGGGGGGCGAGCAGTACTTC. This sequence encodes CASSLSSGGGEQYF.